This T cell receptor beta chain was sequenced for a study of control samples from healthy donors and cancer patients (TCRdb year 2020). Library method: the immunoSEQ multiplex PCR assay. In TCRdb, the immuneACCESS table is reduced to in-frame sequences with V and J assigned. These tables do not hold every clone; where another copy was compared, an unresolved V gene accounts for under half, and the others remain unexplained. This sample has 70,000 to 75,000 clones in its table, and roughly 91% of those were observed once. The top ten clones comprise under 20% of the sample. Comments on this clone: The clone's antigen remains unknown. No base-level quality is on record; no much larger clone is a single base apart.

The sequence was obtained from a man in his sixties with lung cancer. Specimen: PBMCs.

Read as DNA, the sequence is TGCAGCGTTGAACGGGGGAATGGGTATGGCTACACCTTC. This sequence encodes CSVERGNGYGYTF. The chain links TRBV29-1 with TRBJ1-2; the D gene is possibly TRBD1, with 5 bases matching. Inclusive of the bounding cysteine and phenylalanine, the CDR3 is 13 residues long. Of all the DNA, just the CDR3 is kept, 39 bases in frame from base 1. CDR1 and CDR2 were assigned from the germline V gene as SQVTM and ANQGSEA. Trimming at the junction amounts to 2 bases on V and 5 bases on J, and the germline ends lie 12 bases apart.